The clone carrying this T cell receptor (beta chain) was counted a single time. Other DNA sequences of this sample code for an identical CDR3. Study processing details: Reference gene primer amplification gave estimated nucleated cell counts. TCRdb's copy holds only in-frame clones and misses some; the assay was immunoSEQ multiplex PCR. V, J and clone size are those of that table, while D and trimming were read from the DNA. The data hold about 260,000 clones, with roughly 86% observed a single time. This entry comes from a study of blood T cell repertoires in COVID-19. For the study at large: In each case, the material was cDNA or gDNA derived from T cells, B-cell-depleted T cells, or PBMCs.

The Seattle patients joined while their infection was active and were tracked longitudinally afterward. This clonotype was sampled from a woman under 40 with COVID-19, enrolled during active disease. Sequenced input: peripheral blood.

The CDR3 protein is CASSSGLAGGQETQYF. The CDR3 DNA is TGCGCCAGCAGCTCCGGACTAGCGGGAGGGCAAGAGACCCAGTACTTC. The J gene is TRBJ2-5, the V gene TRBV5-1, with 15 bases lining up with TRBD2. V lost 3 bases to trimming and J lost 2 bases; unmatched junction nucleotides: 2. The CDR3 is made up of 16 amino acids. Germline V gene lookup returns CDR1 SGHRS and CDR2 YFSETQ.